These 20 T cell receptor beta chains originate from one sample sequenced in a study of early T cells in non-severe SARS-CoV-2 infection. MiXCR was run by TCRdb on the 5' RACE reads, yielding one entry per CDR3 protein. The repertoire holds approximately 97,000 distinct CDR3 sequences, less than 15% seen once, with roughly 6.3% in the top ten. The specimen sequenced was whole blood. These receptors came from an adult who was a healthcare worker with PCR-confirmed SARS-CoV-2 infection or an uninfected control (not recorded which).

The rearrangement uses TRBV9 and TRBJ2-1, with 10 nucleotides matching TRBD1. Germline-derived CDR1 and CDR2 are SGDLS and YYNGEE. J lost 6 bases, V lost 0 bases, and 3 bases had no gene match. The CDR3 spans 15 residues. DNA for the CDR3: TGTGCCAGCAGCGTAGTCGGGACAGGGGTCAATGAGCAGTTCTTC. This encodes CASSVVGTGVNEQFF.

This chain connects TRBV28 to TRBJ2-7; no clear D. Germline V CDR1 and CDR2: MDHEN, SYDVKM. Trimming left V 3 bases short and J 3 bases short, with 12 bases between. This CDR3 is 14 amino acids long. The CDR3 sequence is CASSLPPDGYEQYF. CDR3 sequence (DNA): TGTGCCAGCAGTTTGCCTCCCGACGGCTACGAGCAGTACTTC.

This chain links TRBV29-1 with TRBJ2-1; the match to TRBD2 covers 9 bases. The CDR3 is made up of 13 amino acids. CDR1 is SQVTM, CDR2 ANQGSEA, per germline. V was pared by 6 bases and J by 8 bases, with 8 bases of the junction left unmatched. CDR3 bases: TGCAGCGTGGCGGGACTAGCATTGGATGAGCAGTTCTTC. This encodes CSVAGLALDEQFF.

This clonotype was seen a handful of times. The chain links TRBV7-8 to TRBJ1-1; no firm D call. The CDR3 runs 14 residues. The germline gives CDR1 SGHVS, CDR2 FQNEAQ. Trimming shortened V by 5 bases and J by 1 base, and 11 bases separated the two germline ends. The CDR3 DNA follows: TGTGCCAGCAGCCGAGTTAGGGAGAACACTGAAGCTTTCTTT. It codes for CASSRVRENTEAFF.

The chain couples TRBV20-1 to TRBJ2-3, with D uncertain. The CDR3 loop spans 11 amino acids. Germline V lookup: CDR1 DFQATT, CDR2 SNEGSKA (reference sequence). The V gene lost 0 bases and the J gene lost 6 bases, with 4 bases spanning the gap. CDR3 loop: CSARDRDTQYF. The CDR3, as DNA: TGCAGTGCTAGAGATCGGGATACGCAGTATTTT.

This clonotype showed up many times. This chain links TRBV20-1 with TRBJ1-1; no clear D gene. The V and J ends lost 0 bases and 2 bases respectively, with 1 base between them. This CDR3 is 11 amino acids long. Germline V gives CDR1 DFQATT, CDR2 SNEGSKA (reference sequence). DNA for the CDR3: TGCAGTGCTAGAGATAACACTGAAGCTTTCTTT. Translated: CSARDNTEAFF.

A few counts support this clonotype. The chain joins TRBV28 to TRBJ2-2; D not resolved. The CDR3 runs 14 residues. V was shortened by 7 bases and J by 1 base, with 10 bases between the two germline ends. CDR1 and CDR2 from the germline V gene are MDHEN and SYDVKM. CDR3 residues: CASIRVVNTGELFF. In DNA, the CDR3 is TGTGCCAGCATAAGGGTTGTGAACACCGGGGAGCTGTTTTTT. The complete variable domain, with remaining parts taken from reference TRBV28 and TRBJ2-2, reads DVKVTQSSRYLVKRTGEKVFLECVQDMDHENMFWYRQDPGLGLRLIYFSYDVKMKEKGDIPEGYSVSREKKERFSLILESASTNQTSMYLCASIRVVNTGELFFGEGSRLTVL.

Many counts were recorded for this clonotype. V gene TRBV5-6 combines with J gene TRBJ2-3; 7 positions agree with TRBD1. Germline CDR1 SGHDT, CDR2 YYEEEE. After removal of 4 bases from V and 1 base from J, the junction contained 9 bases not matched to a gene. The CDR3 has 16 amino acids. CDR3 amino acids: CASSLYRGAGTDTQYF. Written as DNA, the CDR3 is TGTGCCAGCAGCCTATACAGGGGCGCTGGCACAGATACGCAGTATTTT.

The sample holds many counts of this clonotype. The V and J genes are TRBV6-5 and TRBJ1-1, with a weak D call TRBD1 (5 bases). This CDR3 region has 14 residues. Germline lookup yields CDR1 MNHEY and CDR2 SVGAGI. V was pared by 5 bases and J by 11 bases, with 21 bases between. The CDR3 loop is CASSPRGDGGRAFF. As DNA, the CDR3 is TGTGCCAGCAGTCCCCGAGGGGACGGCGGGAGGGCTTTCTTT.

This chain connects TRBV29-1 to TRBJ2-3; D is unresolved. The V and J ends lost 6 bases and 4 bases respectively, with 14 bases between them. Germline CDR1 SQVTM, CDR2 ANQGSEA. CDR3 length: 13 amino acids. CDR3 in DNA: TGCAGCGTCGTGCGCAGGTCTGCAGATACGCAGTATTTT. Amino acid sequence: CSVVRRSADTQYF.

This chain uses TRBV5-8 with TRBJ2-7; 13 bases map to TRBD2. Germline CDR1 reads SGHTS; CDR2 reads YDEGEE. After removal of 4 bases from V and 7 bases from J, the junction contained 5 bases not matched to a gene. This CDR3 has 14 amino acids. CDR3 DNA: TGTGCCAGCAGCGGGACTAGCGGGACGCGGGAGCAGTACTTC. This sequence encodes CASSGTSGTREQYF.

The rearrangement uses TRBV11-2 and TRBJ2-1; perhaps D is TRBD1 or TRBD2 (5 bases each). From germline, CDR1 is SGHAT and CDR2 FQNNGV. V lost 3 bases to trimming and J lost 10 bases, with 13 bases between them. This CDR3 is 13 amino acids long. The CDR3 region is CASSLGRSGEQFF. CDR3 coding DNA: TGTGCCAGCAGCTTGGGACGTTCGGGGGAGCAGTTCTTC.

The table lists this clonotype with many counts. This chain joins TRBV7-8 and TRBJ2-4; D may be TRBD1 (6 bases). Looked up from germline, CDR1 is SGHVS and CDR2 is FQNEAQ. The CDR3 has 17 residues. Trimming cost V 0 bases and J 0 bases, with 12 bases left between them. The CDR3, as DNA: TGTGCCAGCAGCTTAGCGGACAGTCCCCTAGCCAAAAACATTCAGTACTTC. Translation: CASSLADSPLAKNIQYF. The whole variable domain, filled in from reference TRBV7-8 and TRBJ2-4, reads GAGVSQSPRYKVAKRGQDVALRCDPISGHVSLFWYQQALGQGPEFLTYFQNEAQLDKSGLPSDRFFAERPEGSVSTLKIQRTQQEDSAVYLCASSLADSPLAKNIQYFGAGTRLSVL.

The chain joins TRBV4-1 to TRBJ2-7; D unresolved. Trimming left V 1 base short and J 2 bases short, with 9 bases between. Germline V lookup: CDR1 MGHRA, CDR2 YSYEKL. The CDR3 covers 14 residues. The CDR3 DNA follows: TGCGCCAGCAGCCAAGTCACGGGTCCCTACGAGCAGTACTTC. This codes for CASSQVTGPYEQYF.

The chain links TRBV6-2 or TRBV6-3 to TRBJ1-1; D possibly corresponds to TRBD1 (6 bases). Trimming shortened V by 2 bases and J by 3 bases, and 10 bases separated the two germline ends. CDR3 length: 14 amino acids. The germline CDR1 and CDR2 sequences are MNHEY and SVGEGT. CDR3 residues: CASSYENRDTEAFF. In nucleotides, the CDR3 is TGTGCCAGCAGTTACGAAAACAGGGACACTGAAGCTTTCTTT.

This clonotype was picked up many times. In DNA, the CDR3 is TGCAGTGCCATTAGTCTAGCTAAAAAAACAGATACGCAGTATTTT. Translating gives CSAISLAKKTDTQYF. V usage is TRBV20-1 and J usage is TRBJ2-3; possible D gene TRBD2, 5 bases. The V gene lost 6 bases and the J gene lost 3 bases, with 19 bases spanning the gap. The CDR3 covers 15 residues. Germline CDR1 DFQATT, CDR2 SNEGSKA (reference sequence).

This clonotype was detected many times. The chain combines TRBV4-2 with TRBJ2-2; 10 bases map to TRBD2. V shed 2 bases, J shed 3 bases, and the junction held 0 bases outside the gene matches. CDR3 length: 15 residues. Germline V gene data show CDR1 as LGHNA and CDR2 as YNFKEQ. The CDR3 DNA is TGTGCCAGCAGCCAACTAGCGGGAGACACCGGGGAGCTGTTTTTT. Residues: CASSQLAGDTGELFF.

This clonotype has a handful of counts. The V and J genes are TRBV18 and TRBJ1-2; D is unresolved. The CDR3 runs 12 residues. The germline V and J ends were trimmed by 3 bases and 3 bases, with 5 bases remaining between them. Germline assignment: CDR1 KGHSH and CDR2 LQKENI. In DNA form, the CDR3 reads TGTGCCAGCTCACCTAGGTACTATGGCTACACCTTC. Translating gives CASSPRYYGYTF.

The chain links TRBV28 to TRBJ2-5; 11 nucleotides match TRBD2. The CDR3 loop spans 15 amino acids. CDR1 is MDHEN and CDR2 is SYDVKM in the germline V gene. The V and J ends lost 3 bases and 2 bases, in that order; junction bases with no gene match: 2. CDR3 nucleotide sequence: TGTGCCAGCAGTTTTACTAGCGGGAGTCAAGAGACCCAGTACTTC. Its protein product is CASSFTSGSQETQYF.

In its sample, this clonotype was seen a few times. The CDR3 DNA reads as TGCGCCAGCAGCCTGGAGCCGGCGGCCCGCTACGAGCAGTACTTC. It codes for CASSLEPAARYEQYF. The chain has TRBV5-1 and TRBJ2-7, with D unresolved. Trimming removed 4 bases from V and 3 bases from J, with 17 bases in between. CDR1 and CDR2 from the germline V gene are SGHRS and YFSETQ. CDR3 length: 15 residues.